A single sample gave rise to the 3 T cell receptor beta chains below, sequenced in a study of graft-versus-host responses after intestinal transplantation (dated by TCRdb to the early 2020s). The library was prepared using the immunoSEQ multiplex PCR assay. The table comes from immuneACCESS by way of TCRdb, which keeps in-frame sequences with V and J called. Part of the clones is missing from these tables; in studies checked, under half for an unresolved V gene and the rest for unknown reasons. A total of fewer than 50,000 clones appear in this sample, 90% to 95% of them only once. In total, the top ten clones hold 4.4% of the sample. This material consisted of PBMCs, taken 524 days after transplant. Source of these receptors: a human patient who received an intestinal transplant, so some T cells may come from the graft donor.

The chain carries TRBV4-2 and TRBJ2-5, with D possibly TRBD2 on 5 matching bases. In germline, CDR1 is LGHNA, CDR2 YNFKEQ. The V end lost 0 bases, the J end lost 1 base, and 9 bases lay between the germline ends. The CDR3 loop spans 15 amino acids. In DNA form, the CDR3 reads TGTGCCAGCAGCCAAGAACCGGGATCCCAAGAGACCCAGTACTTC. It is translated as CASSQEPGSQETQYF.

This clone was seen just once. The chain links TRBV21-1 to TRBJ2-2; no DNA check was done on the table's D call, TRBD1. TRBV21-1 is recorded as a pseudogene. This CDR3 is built from 16 residues. The CDR3 coding sequence is TGTGCCAGCAGCAAGAGGCCAGGGGCAAACACCGGGGAGCTGTTTTTT. Its protein product is CASSKRPGANTGELFF.

The chain combines TRBV28 with TRBJ1-4, with 7 bases aligning to TRBD1. With V trimmed by 6 bases and J by 5 bases, 9 bases remained unmatched. Per the germline V gene, CDR1 is MDHEN and CDR2 is SYDVKM. This CDR3 comprises 15 residues. This CDR3 reads CASSPRQGGNEKLFF. The CDR3 region has the DNA TGTGCCAGCAGCCCACGACAGGGAGGAAATGAAAAACTGTTTTTT.